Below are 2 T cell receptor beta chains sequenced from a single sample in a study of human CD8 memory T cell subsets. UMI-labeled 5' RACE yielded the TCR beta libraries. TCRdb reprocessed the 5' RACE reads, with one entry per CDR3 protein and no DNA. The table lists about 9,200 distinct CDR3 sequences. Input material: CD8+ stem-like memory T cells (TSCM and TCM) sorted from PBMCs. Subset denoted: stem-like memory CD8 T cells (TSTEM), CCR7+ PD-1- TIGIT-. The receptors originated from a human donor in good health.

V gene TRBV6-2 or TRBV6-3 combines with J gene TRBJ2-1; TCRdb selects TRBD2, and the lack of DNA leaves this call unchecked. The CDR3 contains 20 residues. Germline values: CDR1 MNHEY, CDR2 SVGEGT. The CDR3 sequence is CASSPPDSRLAGGSYNEQFF.

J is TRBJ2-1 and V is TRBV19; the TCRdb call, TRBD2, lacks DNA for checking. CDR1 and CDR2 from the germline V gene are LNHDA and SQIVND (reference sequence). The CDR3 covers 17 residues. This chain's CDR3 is CASSVFGTSGSYNEQFF. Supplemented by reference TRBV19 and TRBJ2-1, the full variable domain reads DGGITQSPKYLFRKEGQNVTLSCEQNLNHDAMYWYRQDPGQGLRLIYYSQIVNDFQKGDIAEGYSVSREKKESFPLTVTSAQKNPTAFYLCASSVFGTSGSYNEQFFGPGTRLTVL.